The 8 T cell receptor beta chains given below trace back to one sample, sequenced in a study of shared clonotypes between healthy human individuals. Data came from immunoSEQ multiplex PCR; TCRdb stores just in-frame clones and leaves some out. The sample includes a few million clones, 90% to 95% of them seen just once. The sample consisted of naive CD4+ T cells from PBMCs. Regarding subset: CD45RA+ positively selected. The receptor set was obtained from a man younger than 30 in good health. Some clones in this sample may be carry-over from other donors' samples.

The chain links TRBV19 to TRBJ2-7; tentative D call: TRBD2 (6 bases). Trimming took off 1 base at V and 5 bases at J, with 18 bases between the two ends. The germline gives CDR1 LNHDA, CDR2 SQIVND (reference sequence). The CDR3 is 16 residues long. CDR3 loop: CASSIAGVRAFHEQYF. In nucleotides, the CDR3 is TGTGCCAGTAGTATAGCGGGGGTACGGGCCTTCCACGAGCAGTACTTC.

The CDR3 loop reads CASSMLLAGQETQYF. The CDR3 region has the DNA TGTGCCAGTAGTATGTTACTAGCGGGACAAGAGACCCAGTACTTC. The chain joins TRBV19 to TRBJ2-5, with 10 bases identical to TRBD2. Germline-derived CDR1 and CDR2 are LNHDA and SQIVND (reference sequence). This CDR3 contains 15 residues. The trim removed 3 bases at V and 2 bases at J, leaving 3 bases unmatched.

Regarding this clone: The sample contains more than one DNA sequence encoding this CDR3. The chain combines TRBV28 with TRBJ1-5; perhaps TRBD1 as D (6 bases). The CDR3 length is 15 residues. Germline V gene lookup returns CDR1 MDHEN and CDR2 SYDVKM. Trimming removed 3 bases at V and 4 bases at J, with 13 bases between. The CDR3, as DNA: TGTGCCAGCAGTTTCGGAGGGGGGGGAAATCAGCCCCAGCATTTT. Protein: CASSFGGGGNQPQHF.

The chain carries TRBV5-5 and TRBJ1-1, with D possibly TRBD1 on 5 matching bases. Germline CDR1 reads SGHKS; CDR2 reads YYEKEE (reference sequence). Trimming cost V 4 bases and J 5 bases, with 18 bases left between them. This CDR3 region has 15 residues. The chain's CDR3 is CASSDSTGARTEAFF. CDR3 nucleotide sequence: TGTGCCAGCAGCGATTCTACCGGGGCACGAACTGAAGCTTTCTTT.

CDR3 bases: TGTGCCAGCAGCCCCCTCACTAGCGGGGGGACTACGCAGTATTTT. Translating it yields CASSPLTSGGTTQYF. This chain uses TRBV7-2 with TRBJ2-3; 12 positions match TRBD2. After removal of 5 bases from V and 8 bases from J, the junction contained 8 bases not matched to a gene. The germline V gene has CDR1 SGHTA and CDR2 FQGNSA. The CDR3 has 15 amino acids.

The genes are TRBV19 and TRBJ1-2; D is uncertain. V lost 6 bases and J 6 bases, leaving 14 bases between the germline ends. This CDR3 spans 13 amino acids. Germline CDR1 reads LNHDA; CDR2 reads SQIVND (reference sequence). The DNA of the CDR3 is TGTGCCAGTAGCGATCCCCCCACTGATGGCTACACCTTC. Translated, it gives CASSDPPTDGYTF.

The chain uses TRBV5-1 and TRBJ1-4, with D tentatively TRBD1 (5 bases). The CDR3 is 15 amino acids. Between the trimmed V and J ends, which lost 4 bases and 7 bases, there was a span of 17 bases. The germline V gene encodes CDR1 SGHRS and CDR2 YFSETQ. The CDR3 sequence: CASSQQGDRGEKLFF. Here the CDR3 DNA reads TGCGCCAGCAGCCAACAAGGGGATAGGGGTGAAAAACTGTTTTTT.

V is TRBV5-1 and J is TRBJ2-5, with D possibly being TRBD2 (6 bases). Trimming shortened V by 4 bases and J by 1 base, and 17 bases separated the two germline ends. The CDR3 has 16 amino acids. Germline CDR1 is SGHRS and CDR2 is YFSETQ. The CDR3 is CASSLGGSGLQETQYF. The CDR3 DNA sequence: TGCGCCAGCAGCCTGGGGGGTTCGGGACTCCAAGAGACCCAGTACTTC.